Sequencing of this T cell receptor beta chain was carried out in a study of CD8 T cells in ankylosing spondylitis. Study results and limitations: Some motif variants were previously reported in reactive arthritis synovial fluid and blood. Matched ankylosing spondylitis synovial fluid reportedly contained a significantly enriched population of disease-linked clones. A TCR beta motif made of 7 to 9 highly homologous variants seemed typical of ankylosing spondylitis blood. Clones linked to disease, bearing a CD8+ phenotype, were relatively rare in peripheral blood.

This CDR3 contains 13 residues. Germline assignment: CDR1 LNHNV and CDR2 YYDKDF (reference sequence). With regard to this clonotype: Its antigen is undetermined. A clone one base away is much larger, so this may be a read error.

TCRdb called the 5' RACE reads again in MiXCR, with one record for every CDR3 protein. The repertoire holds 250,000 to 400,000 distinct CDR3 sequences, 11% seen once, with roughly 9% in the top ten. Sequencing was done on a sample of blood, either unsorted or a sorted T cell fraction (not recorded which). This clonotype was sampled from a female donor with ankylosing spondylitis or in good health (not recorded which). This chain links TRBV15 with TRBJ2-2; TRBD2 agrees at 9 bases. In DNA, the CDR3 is TGTGCCTCCAGCGGGGGGCTTACCGGGGAGCTGTTTTTT. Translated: CASSGGLTGELFF.